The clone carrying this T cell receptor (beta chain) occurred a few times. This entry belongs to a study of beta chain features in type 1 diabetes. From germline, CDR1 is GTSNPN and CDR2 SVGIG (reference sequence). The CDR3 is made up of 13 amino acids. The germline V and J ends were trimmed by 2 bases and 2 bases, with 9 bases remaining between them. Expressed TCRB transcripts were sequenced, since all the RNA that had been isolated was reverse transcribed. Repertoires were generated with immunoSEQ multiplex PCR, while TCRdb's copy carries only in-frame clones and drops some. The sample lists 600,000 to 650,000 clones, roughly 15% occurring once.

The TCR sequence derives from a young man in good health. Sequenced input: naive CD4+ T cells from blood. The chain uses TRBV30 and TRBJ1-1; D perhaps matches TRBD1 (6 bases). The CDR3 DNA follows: TGTGCCTGGAGTAAGGGACATAACACTGAAGCTTTCTTT. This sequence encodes CAWSKGHNTEAFF.